This T cell receptor (beta chain) was sequenced in a study of T-cell memory formation after mild COVID-19. Study results and limitations: Mainly CM and EM harbored the contracting CD4+ clones; mainly EMRA harbored the CD8+ ones. Second-wave clones with a day 37 peak had unconfirmed SARS-CoV-2 specificity.

The CDR3 has 14 amino acids. Germline loops: CDR1 SGHVS, CDR2 FNYEAQ. Trimming cost V 6 bases and J 7 bases, with 19 bases left between them. Concerning this clonotype: Antigen unknown.

Libraries for TCRalpha and TCRbeta carried sample barcodes and unique molecular identifiers via 5'RACE. TCRdb passed the 5' RACE reads through MiXCR, listing each CDR3 protein once. Here the sample spans some 150,000 distinct CDR3 sequences, more than 13% being singletons. This TCR was sampled from an adult woman who had mild COVID-19 (a few samples of this study predate the infection). Cell type and time point are not known. The sample taken for sequencing was PBMCs or a T cell subset sorted from them (not recorded which). The V gene is TRBV7-6, the J gene TRBJ2-7; a weak D match, TRBD1 (6 bases). The CDR3 nucleotides read TGTGCCAGCAGTGCAGAAGGGGGAACTTGGGAGCAGTACTTC. It encodes CASSAEGGTWEQYF.